The 8 T cell receptor beta chains reported below all come from one sample, sequenced in a study of blood T cell repertoires in COVID-19. The repertoire was sequenced with immunoSEQ multiplex PCR; TCRdb's copy has only in-frame clones and lacks some. The profile covers under 300,000 clones, with around 86% appearing a single time and just under 0.95% taken by the ten largest. The source material was peripheral blood. These receptors were taken from a woman in her forties who had recovered from COVID-19.

This rearrangement joins TRBV3-1 (or the pseudogene TRBV3-2) to TRBJ2-5; D ambiguous. This CDR3 is built from 13 residues. CDR1 and CDR2 from the germline V gene are LGHDT and YNNKEL (reference sequence). Trimming cost V 9 bases and J 5 bases, with 16 bases left between them. The CDR3 loop reads CASLSKSGETQYF. For the CDR3, the DNA is TGTGCCAGTTTGTCAAAATCCGGGGAGACCCAGTACTTC.

This sequence joins TRBV5-4 and TRBJ2-2; the D gene is possibly TRBD1 (9 bases). From germline, CDR1 is SGHNT and CDR2 YYREEE (reference sequence). This CDR3 spans 20 amino acids. Between the trimmed V and J ends, which lost 4 bases and 5 bases, there was a span of 30 bases. CDR3 DNA sequence: TGTGCCAGCAGCCTGGGCGGGGGGACAGGGCCCCCCCAGGGTACCGGGGAGCTGTTTTTT. It encodes CASSLGGGTGPPQGTGELFF.

The V call is TRBV27, the J call TRBJ2-7, with 9 positions matching TRBD1. V lost 5 bases to trimming and J lost 2 bases; unmatched junction nucleotides: 13. The CDR3 has 17 residues. Per germline, CDR1 MNHEY and CDR2 SMNVEV (reference sequence). The CDR3 is CASSPGTGMGITYEQYF. The CDR3 bases are TGTGCCAGCAGTCCCGGGACAGGGATGGGGATCACCTACGAGCAGTACTTC.

The table lists this clone with a count of one. The J gene is TRBJ2-5, the V gene TRBV28, with D maybe TRBD2 (5 bases). The germline gives CDR1 MDHEN, CDR2 SYDVKM. This CDR3 region has 14 residues. V was trimmed by 4 bases and J by 2 bases, leaving 11 bases between them. CDR3 nucleotide sequence: TGTGCCAGCAGTTCCCCGGGATTGCAAGAGACCCAGTACTTC. Translation gives CASSSPGLQETQYF. Filled out from reference TRBV28 and TRBJ2-5, the complete variable domain reads DVKVTQSSRYLVKRTGEKVFLECVQDMDHENMFWYRQDPGLGLRLIYFSYDVKMKEKGDIPEGYSVSREKKERFSLILESASTNQTSMYLCASSSPGLQETQYFGPGTRLLVL.

This clone was counted a single time. The chain employs TRBV4-1 and TRBJ2-7; 10 nucleotides match TRBD2. With V trimmed by 1 base and J by 0 bases, 3 bases remained unmatched. CDR3 length equals 16 residues. From germline, CDR1 is MGHRA and CDR2 YSYEKL. The CDR3 here is CASSQGTSGNSYEQYF. The CDR3 nucleotides read TGCGCCAGCAGCCAAGGGACTAGCGGAAACTCCTACGAGCAGTACTTC.

This clone came up once. This chain connects TRBV10-1 to TRBJ2-7; 11 bases align to TRBD2. V shed 6 bases, J shed 0 bases, and the junction held 13 bases outside the gene matches. CDR3 length equals 18 residues. The germline CDR1 and CDR2 sequences are WNHNN and SYGVQD (reference sequence). This chain's CDR3 is CASRAPSGRRISSYEQYF. The CDR3 DNA is TGCGCCAGCAGAGCCCCTAGCGGGAGGAGAATCAGCTCCTACGAGCAGTACTTC.

The chain combines TRBV18 with TRBJ2-7, with a tentative D call TRBD2 (5 bases). Trimming took off 0 bases at V and 4 bases at J, with 19 bases between the two ends. Germline CDR1 is KGHSH and CDR2 is LQKENI. There are 17 residues in the CDR3. CDR3 DNA sequence: TGTGCCAGCTCACCACCTTTTGCCGGGAAGGACTTATACGAGCAGTACTTC. It translates to CASSPPFAGKDLYEQYF.

V usage is TRBV4-1 and J usage is TRBJ2-2; D is perhaps TRBD2 (6 bases). The V end lost 1 base, the J end lost 5 bases, and 14 bases lay between the germline ends. From germline, CDR1 is MGHRA and CDR2 YSYEKL. The CDR3 loop spans 16 amino acids. The CDR3 loop is CASSQVSGFVTGELFF. The CDR3, as DNA: TGCGCCAGCAGCCAAGTCAGCGGGTTCGTAACCGGGGAGCTGTTTTTT.